This is a list of T cell receptor beta chains from one sample in a study of T cells expressing NK-cell markers. TCRdb re-called the 5' RACE reads, yielding one record per CDR3 amino acid sequence without DNA. This sample carries 350,000 to 400,000 distinct CDR3 sequences, with around 10% going to the ten biggest clones. The specimen sequenced was blood T cells: a sorted CD56 or NKG2C T cell subset, CD4+ or CD8+ T cells, or bulk PBMC T cells (not recorded which). Receptor source: a woman aged 50 to 60 in good health. The CDR3 runs from the conserved cysteine through the conserved F or W.

cdr3_aa	v_call	j_call
CASSVSWAGYEQYF	TRBV25-1	TRBJ2-7
CASSWLLAEQYF	TRBV7-8	TRBJ2-7
CASSLSDRGNTEAFF	TRBV7-9	TRBJ1-1
CASTRQGAHLFSPLHF	TRBV27	TRBJ1-6
CASSSSPTGLAHYPTYEQYF	TRBV12-3/TRBV12-4	TRBJ2-7
CSVSRTASYNEQFF	TRBV29-1	TRBJ2-1
CASSYGLAAAIDNEQFF	TRBV6-2/TRBV6-3	TRBJ2-1
CASSAAYNEQFF	TRBV19	TRBJ2-1
CASGPGLINFEQFF	TRBV5-1	TRBJ2-1
CASSLEGPVNTEAFF	TRBV5-1	TRBJ1-1
CASSRLDTQYF	TRBV14	TRBJ2-3
CASTTGTADTQYF	TRBV27	TRBJ2-3
CAIRGNSGSEQYF	TRBV10-3	TRBJ2-7
CASRLFRVYNEQFF	TRBV6-5	TRBJ2-1
CASSSGASYEQYF	TRBV5-1	TRBJ2-7
CASNSLAGGREQFF	TRBV6-5	TRBJ2-1
CASKTNTGELFF	TRBV7-8	TRBJ2-2
CSARDFPQTGLAWGEQFF	TRBV20-1	TRBJ2-1
CASSLSYHSNQPQHF	TRBV12-3/TRBV12-4	TRBJ1-5
CASSSYREVTGELFF	TRBV7-9	TRBJ2-2
CASSPNLVGAYEQYF	TRBV5-6	TRBJ2-7
CASSQVLGSSGELFF	TRBV4-1	TRBJ2-2
CSVNRGEDYEQYF	TRBV29-1	TRBJ2-7
CASSPTTGVYNEQFF	TRBV28	TRBJ2-1
CASSLGGTVDTEAFF	TRBV5-1	TRBJ1-1
CASRNSGLRGGYTF	TRBV19	TRBJ1-2
CASSSQQGYGYTF	TRBV12-3/TRBV12-4	TRBJ1-2
CASTLDRDGQPQHF	TRBV7-9	TRBJ1-5
CASSYPSRVYQYF	TRBV12-3/TRBV12-4	TRBJ2-3
CASSHPQGRYNEQFF	TRBV4-1	TRBJ2-1
CASSLRGGGAFF	TRBV5-6	TRBJ1-1
CAASPFRSGANVLTF	TRBV4-1	TRBJ2-6
CASSLEGAQRTPLHF	TRBV5-1	TRBJ1-6
CASSYSRSSGANVLTF	TRBV6-5	TRBJ2-6
CASSRGQGAIGELFF	TRBV19	TRBJ2-2
CASSVGGGQNIQYF	TRBV9	TRBJ2-4
CASSLQGRGWTQYF	TRBV11-2	TRBJ2-5
CASKVGPLGSTEAFF	TRBV5-1	TRBJ1-1
CASSGANSPYNEQFF	TRBV10-1	TRBJ2-1
CASSPYLGRGADTQYF	TRBV3-1	TRBJ2-3
CASSPRNRTTDTQYF	TRBV18	TRBJ2-3
CASSLSLGRIRTNTGELFF	TRBV5-1	TRBJ2-2
CSARDRGLAENNEQFF	TRBV20-1	TRBJ2-1
CASSQGMAAWQETQYF	TRBV3-1	TRBJ2-5
CASSDAGAIAGENTGELFF	TRBV2	TRBJ2-2
CASSHDRGRTEAFF	TRBV6-6	TRBJ1-1
CASSWTPNYGYTF	TRBV6-1	TRBJ1-2
CSARGGGDEQFF	TRBV29-1	TRBJ2-1
CSASKTGQIPYEQYF	TRBV20-1	TRBJ2-7
CASSQDDGKLFF	TRBV3-1	TRBJ1-4
CATSPKSDTQYF	TRBV24-1	TRBJ2-3
CASGPSTGLFGNEQFF	TRBV12-5	TRBJ2-1
CASSLNRAAGTGELFF	TRBV5-1	TRBJ2-2
CASTWTGQPNIQYF	TRBV23-1	TRBJ2-4
CASSYRTGWATGELFF	TRBV27	TRBJ2-2
CASSSGTLSYEQYF	TRBV28	TRBJ2-7
CASSLIAGRDGELFF	TRBV12-3/TRBV12-4	TRBJ2-2
CASSTHGASSEQFF	TRBV12-3/TRBV12-4	TRBJ2-1
CASSLDGPLRSTDTQYF	TRBV11-2	TRBJ2-3